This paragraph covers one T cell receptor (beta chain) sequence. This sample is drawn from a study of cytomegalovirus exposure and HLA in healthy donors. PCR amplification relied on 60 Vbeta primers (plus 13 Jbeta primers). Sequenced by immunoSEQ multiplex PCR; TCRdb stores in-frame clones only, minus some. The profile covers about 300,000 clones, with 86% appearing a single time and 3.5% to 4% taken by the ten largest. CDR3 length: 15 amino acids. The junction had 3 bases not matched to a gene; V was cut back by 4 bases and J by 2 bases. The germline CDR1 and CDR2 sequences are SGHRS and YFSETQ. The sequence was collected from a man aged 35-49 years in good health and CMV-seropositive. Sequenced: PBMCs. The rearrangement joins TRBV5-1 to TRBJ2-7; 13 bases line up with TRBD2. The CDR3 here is CASSRGTSGTYEQYF. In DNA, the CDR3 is TGCGCCAGCAGCCGGGGGACTAGCGGGACCTACGAGCAGTACTTC.